This is a list of T cell receptor beta chains from one sample in a study of control samples from healthy donors and cancer patients. Sequenced by immunoSEQ multiplex PCR; TCRdb stores in-frame clones only, minus some. The data hold approximately 170,000 clones, with 80% to 95% observed a single time. Sequenced: blood. These receptors all stem from a woman aged 55-69 years in good health. The CDR3 runs from the conserved cysteine through the conserved F or W. Fields, in order: V gene, J gene, CDR3 length, clone size, D gene, CDR3 protein, CDR3 DNA. The D gene is left open where the match is weak. Only some rows state a clone size, as once, few, many or a class for expanded clones.

TRBV7-9	TRBJ1-6	15	NA	NA	CASSLGSGSDRPLHF	TGTGCCAGCAGCTTAGGTTCTGGGTCGGATAGGCCCCTCCACTTT
TRBV27	TRBJ2-3	16	NA	NA	CASSFRGAVSTDTQYF	TGTGCCAGCAGTTTTCGCGGGGCCGTTAGCACAGATACGCAGTATTTT
TRBV27	TRBJ2-2	14	NA	NA	CASSLRANTGELFF	TGTGCCAGCAGTTTACGAGCGAACACCGGGGAGCTGTTTTTT
TRBV10-2	TRBJ2-1	15	NA	TRBD1	CAIQQGANENNEQFF	TGCGCCATCCAACAGGGGGCGAACGAGAACAATGAGCAGTTCTTC
TRBV5-4	TRBJ1-5	16	NA	TRBD1	CASSLTGAISNQPQHF	TGTGCCAGCAGCTTGACAGGGGCCATTAGCAATCAGCCCCAGCATTTT
TRBV6-6	TRBJ1-5	12	NA	NA	CASSSPNQPQHF	TGTGCCAGCAGTTCCCCCAATCAGCCCCAGCATTTT
TRBV7-2	TRBJ2-3	17	once	TRBD2	CASSFRSGTSRADTQYF	TGTGCCAGCAGCTTTCGATCCGGGACTAGCAGGGCAGATACGCAGTATTTT
TRBV5-1	TRBJ1-5	15	NA	NA	CASSLSGVSNQPQHF	TGCGCCAGCAGCTTGTCCGGGGTTAGCAATCAGCCCCAGCATTTT
TRBV19	TRBJ2-3	14	NA	NA	CASSISSLADTQYF	TGTGCCAGTAGTATCTCTAGCCTTGCGGATACGCAGTATTTT
TRBV6-6	TRBJ1-1	13	NA	NA	CASSSGRGTEAFF	TGTGCCAGCAGTTCAGGACGAGGAACTGAAGCTTTCTTT
TRBV7-8	TRBJ1-3	16	once	NA	CASSLVGGSSGNTIYF	TGTGCCAGCAGCTTAGTAGGGGGAAGCTCTGGAAACACCATATATTTT
TRBV11-3	TRBJ2-1	14	NA	NA	CASSLEGAFNEQFF	TGTGCCAGCAGCTTAGAAGGGGCCTTCAATGAGCAGTTCTTC
TRBV7-9	TRBJ1-1	12	NA	TRBD1	CASSRDRGEAFF	TGTGCCAGCAGCCGGGACAGGGGAGAAGCTTTCTTT
TRBV29-1	TRBJ2-7	13	NA	TRBD1	CSVVGTGNYEQYF	TGCAGCGTTGTCGGGACAGGGAACTACGAGCAGTACTTC
TRBV5-1	TRBJ1-2	15	NA	TRBD1	CASSRGTGDTSGYTF	TGCGCCAGCAGCCGTGGGACAGGGGATACCTCTGGCTACACCTTC
TRBV28	TRBJ1-6	14	NA	NA	CATERSSYNSPLHF	TGTGCCACCGAACGGAGCTCCTATAATTCACCCCTCCACTTT
TRBV7-8	TRBJ1-3	15	NA	NA	CASSSPRPSGNTIYF	TGTGCCAGCAGCTCCCCGAGGCCCTCTGGAAACACCATATATTTT
TRBV5-6	TRBJ1-2	13	NA	NA	CASSLGGVYGYTF	TGTGCCAGCAGCTTGGGAGGGGTCTATGGCTACACCTTC
TRBV7-3	TRBJ2-1	15	once	TRBD2	CASSLLAGGYNEQFF	TGTGCCAGCAGCTTACTAGCGGGGGGGTACAATGAGCAGTTCTTC
TRBV14	TRBJ1-4	15	once	NA	CASSQAQGNSEKLFF	TGTGCCAGCAGCCAAGCCCAGGGGAACAGTGAAAAACTGTTTTTT
TRBV2	TRBJ2-2	15	NA	NA	CASSQREPNTGELFF	TGTGCCAGCAGTCAGAGGGAGCCGAACACCGGGGAGCTGTTTTTT
TRBV7-9	TRBJ1-2	12	NA	NA	CASSFVQDGYTF	TGTGCCAGCAGCTTTGTTCAGGATGGCTACACCTTC
TRBV20-1	TRBJ1-1	11	NA	NA	CSASIRTEAFF	TGCAGTGCTAGTATCCGGACTGAAGCTTTCTTT
TRBV5-1	TRBJ1-5	14	NA	NA	CASSRGGGNQPQHF	TGCGCCAGCAGCAGAGGGGGGGGCAATCAGCCCCAGCATTTT
TRBV12-3/TRBV12-4	TRBJ1-5	13	NA	TRBD1	CASSQTGDQPQHF	TGTGCCAGCAGTCAAACAGGGGACCAGCCCCAGCATTTT
TRBV5-1	TRBJ2-1	15	NA	TRBD2	CASSLISGGNNEQFF	TGCGCCAGCAGCTTGATTAGCGGGGGAAACAATGAGCAGTTCTTC
TRBV7-3	TRBJ1-6	15	NA	NA	CASSLMSRGNSPLHF	TGTGCCAGCAGCTTAATGAGCAGGGGTAATTCACCCCTCCACTTT
TRBV28	TRBJ1-5	16	NA	NA	CASSLGGGGLWKPQHF	TGTGCCAGCAGTTTAGGAGGGGGGGGGTTGTGGAAGCCCCAGCATTTT
TRBV10-3	TRBJ1-2	14	NA	NA	CAISELKGEGGYTF	TGTGCCATCAGTGAACTCAAGGGGGAGGGTGGCTACACCTTC
TRBV7-2	TRBJ1-2	12	NA	NA	CASSLLAYGYTF	TGTGCCAGCAGCTTATTAGCCTATGGCTACACCTTC
TRBV19	TRBJ1-2	17	once	TRBD1	CASSIGDSRQGDYGYTF	TGTGCCAGTAGTATTGGGGACAGTAGACAGGGAGACTATGGCTACACCTTC
TRBV4-1	TRBJ2-5	16	NA	TRBD2	CASSQDLASGGETQYF	TGCGCCAGCAGCCAAGATCTAGCTAGCGGGGGGGAGACCCAGTACTTC
TRBV11-3	TRBJ1-1	16	NA	NA	CASSLAGQGTNTEAFF	TGTGCCAGCAGCTTGGCGGGCCAGGGCACGAACACTGAAGCTTTCTTT
TRBV7-9	TRBJ2-1	17	NA	TRBD1	CASSSLGAGGSYNEQFF	TGTGCCAGCAGCTCCCTCGGTGCAGGGGGCTCTTACAATGAGCAGTTCTTC
TRBV19	TRBJ1-1	17	NA	TRBD1	CASSILWRQGGRTEAFF	TGTGCCAGTAGTATTTTGTGGCGACAGGGTGGGCGCACTGAAGCTTTCTTT
TRBV4-1	TRBJ2-3	12	NA	NA	CASSQGPGATYF	TGCGCCAGCAGCCAAGGCCCAGGGGCAACGTATTTT
TRBV7-2	TRBJ2-5	14	NA	NA	CASSFSQGAETQYF	TGTGCCAGCAGCTTTTCACAGGGTGCAGAGACCCAGTACTTC
TRBV7-2	TRBJ2-7	16	NA	TRBD2	CASSLELAGGLSEQYF	TGTGCCAGCAGCTTAGAACTAGCGGGGGGGCTCTCCGAGCAGTACTTC
TRBV6-5	TRBJ1-2	14	NA	NA	CASSYSGGLSGYTF	TGTGCCAGCAGTTATAGTGGGGGATTGAGCGGCTACACCTTC
TRBV19	TRBJ2-2	13	NA	NA	CASSIRGTGELFF	TGTGCCAGTAGTATACGGGGCACCGGGGAGCTGTTTTTT
TRBV3-1/TRBV3-2	TRBJ1-6	15	NA	NA	CASSQGGAYNSPLHF	TGTGCCAGCAGCCAAGGGGGCGCGTATAATTCACCCCTCCACTTT
TRBV19	TRBJ1-2	14	NA	NA	CASSTGGSRDGYTF	TGTGCCAGTAGTACCGGAGGATCGCGGGATGGCTACACCTTC
TRBV5-1	TRBJ1-4	17	NA	NA	CASSLVSGASTNEKLFF	TGCGCCAGCAGCTTAGTATCAGGGGCCTCAACTAATGAAAAACTGTTTTTT
TRBV7-8	TRBJ2-1	15	NA	NA	CASRHNRDGYNEQFF	TGTGCCAGCAGGCATAACAGGGACGGGTACAATGAGCAGTTCTTC
TRBV2	TRBJ1-3	17	NA	NA	CASSDKDQEAAGRTIYF	TGTGCCAGCAGTGATAAAGATCAGGAGGCTGCCGGAAGAACCATATATTTT
TRBV4-1	TRBJ1-1	16	once	NA	CASSLAGGRPDTEAFF	TGCGCCAGCAGCCTCGCTGGGGGGCGCCCGGACACTGAAGCTTTCTTT
TRBV7-9	TRBJ2-6	19	NA	NA	CASSQDGGQSGSGANVLTF	TGTGCCAGCAGTCAAGACGGGGGACAGTCGGGGTCTGGGGCCAACGTCCTGACTTTC
TRBV30	TRBJ1-2	13	once	NA	CAWGAVRGYGYTF	TGTGCCTGGGGGGCCGTGCGTGGCTATGGCTACACCTTC
TRBV18	TRBJ2-3	16	NA	NA	CASSPRGVTPTDTQYF	TGTGCCAGCTCACCACGCGGGGTCACCCCCACAGATACGCAGTATTTT
TRBV24-1	TRBJ1-2	19	NA	TRBD1	CATSDSPGQGDDANYGYTF	TGTGCCACCAGTGATAGTCCGGGACAGGGGGATGATGCTAACTATGGCTACACCTTC